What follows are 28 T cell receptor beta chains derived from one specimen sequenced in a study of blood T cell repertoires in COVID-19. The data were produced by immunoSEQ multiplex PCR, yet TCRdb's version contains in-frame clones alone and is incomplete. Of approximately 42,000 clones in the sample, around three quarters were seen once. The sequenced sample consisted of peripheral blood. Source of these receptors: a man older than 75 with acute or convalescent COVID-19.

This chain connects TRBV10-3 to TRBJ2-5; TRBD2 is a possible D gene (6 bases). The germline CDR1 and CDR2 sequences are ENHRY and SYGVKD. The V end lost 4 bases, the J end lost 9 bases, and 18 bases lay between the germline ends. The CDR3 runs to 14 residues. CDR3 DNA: TGTGCCATCAGTGGCGAACTAGCTTCTCGGGCCCAGTACTTC. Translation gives CAISGELASRAQYF.

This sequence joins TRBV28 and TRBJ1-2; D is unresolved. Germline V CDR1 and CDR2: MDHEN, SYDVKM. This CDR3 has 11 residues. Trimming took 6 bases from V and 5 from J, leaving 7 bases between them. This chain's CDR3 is CASSRGYGYTF. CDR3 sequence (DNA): TGTGCCAGCAGCCGAGGATATGGCTACACCTTC.

CDR3 sequence (DNA): TGTGCCAGCAGTTACTCGAGGGTAGGTGGAGGCTACACCTTC. It encodes CASSYSRVGGGYTF. The genes are TRBV6-5 and TRBJ1-2; no reliable D call. Deletions cut 0 bases from V and 8 bases from J, with 13 bases between. The CDR3 consists of 14 residues. The V gene's germline CDR1 is MNHEY and CDR2 SVGAGI.

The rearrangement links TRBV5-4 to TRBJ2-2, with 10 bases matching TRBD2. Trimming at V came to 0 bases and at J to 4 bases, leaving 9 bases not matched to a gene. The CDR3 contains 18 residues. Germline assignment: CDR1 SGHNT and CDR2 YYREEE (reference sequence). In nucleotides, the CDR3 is TGTGCCAGCAGCTTGGGGGCTAGCGGGAGTAGGCGCACCGGGGAGCTGTTTTTT. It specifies CASSLGASGSRRTGELFF.

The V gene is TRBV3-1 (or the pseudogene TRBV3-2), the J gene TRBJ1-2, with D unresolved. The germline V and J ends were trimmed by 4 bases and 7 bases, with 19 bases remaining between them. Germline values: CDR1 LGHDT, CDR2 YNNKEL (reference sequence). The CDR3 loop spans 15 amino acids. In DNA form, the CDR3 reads TGTGCCAGCAGCCCAGCAAGGAGGCCACTAGGTGGCTACACCTTC. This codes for CASSPARRPLGGYTF.

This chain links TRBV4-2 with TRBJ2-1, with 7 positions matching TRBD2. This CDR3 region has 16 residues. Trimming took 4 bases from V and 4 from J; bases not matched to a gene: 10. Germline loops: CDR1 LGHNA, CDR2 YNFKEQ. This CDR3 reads CASSPAAGVGYNEQFF. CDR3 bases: TGTGCCAGCAGCCCGGCGGCGGGAGTGGGATACAATGAGCAGTTCTTC.

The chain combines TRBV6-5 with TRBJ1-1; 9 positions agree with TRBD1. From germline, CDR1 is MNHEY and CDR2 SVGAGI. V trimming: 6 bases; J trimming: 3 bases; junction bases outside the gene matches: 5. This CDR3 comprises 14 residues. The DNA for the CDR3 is TGTGCCAGCAGGGGGGGACAGGGCCACACTGAAGCTTTCTTT. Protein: CASRGGQGHTEAFF.

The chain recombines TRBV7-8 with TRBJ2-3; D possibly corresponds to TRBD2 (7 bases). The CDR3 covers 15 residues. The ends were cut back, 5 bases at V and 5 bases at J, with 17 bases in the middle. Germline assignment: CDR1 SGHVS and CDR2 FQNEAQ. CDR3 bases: TGTGCCAGCAGCGCCACCGGGGGGCCCAGAGATACGCAGTATTTT. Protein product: CASSATGGPRDTQYF.

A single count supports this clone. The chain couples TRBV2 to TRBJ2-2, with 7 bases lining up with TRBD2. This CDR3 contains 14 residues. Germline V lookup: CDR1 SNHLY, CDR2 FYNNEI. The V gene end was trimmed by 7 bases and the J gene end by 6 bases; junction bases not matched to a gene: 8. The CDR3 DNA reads TGTGCCAGCAAGCTAGCGGATGGGCCCGGGGAGCTGTTTTTT. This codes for CASKLADGPGELFF.

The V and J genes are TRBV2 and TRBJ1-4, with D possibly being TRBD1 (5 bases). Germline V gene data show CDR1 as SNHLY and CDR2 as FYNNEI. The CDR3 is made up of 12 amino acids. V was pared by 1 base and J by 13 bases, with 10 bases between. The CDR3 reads CASSEVPGGLFF. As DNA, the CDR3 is TGTGCCAGCAGTGAAGTCCCCGGGGGACTGTTTTTT.

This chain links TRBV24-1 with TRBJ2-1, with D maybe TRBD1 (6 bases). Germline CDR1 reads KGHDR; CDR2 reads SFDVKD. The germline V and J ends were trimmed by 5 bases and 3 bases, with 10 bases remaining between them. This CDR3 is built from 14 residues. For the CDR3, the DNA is TGTGCCACCAGTGGGGTAGGGGGCTACAATGAGCAGTTCTTC. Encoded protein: CATSGVGGYNEQFF.

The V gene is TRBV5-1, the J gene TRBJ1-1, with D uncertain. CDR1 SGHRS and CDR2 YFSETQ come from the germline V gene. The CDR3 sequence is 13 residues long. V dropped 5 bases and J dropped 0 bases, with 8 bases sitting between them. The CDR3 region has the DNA TGCGCCAGCAGTTATCTAATGAACACTGAAGCTTTCTTT. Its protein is CASSYLMNTEAFF.

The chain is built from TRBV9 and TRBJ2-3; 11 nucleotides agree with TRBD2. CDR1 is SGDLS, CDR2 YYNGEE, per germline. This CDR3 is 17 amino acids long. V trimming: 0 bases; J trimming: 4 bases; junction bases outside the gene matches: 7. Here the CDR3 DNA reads TGTGCCAGCAGCGTAGTAGGTAGCGGGAGGGGCGCAGATACGCAGTATTTT. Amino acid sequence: CASSVVGSGRGADTQYF.

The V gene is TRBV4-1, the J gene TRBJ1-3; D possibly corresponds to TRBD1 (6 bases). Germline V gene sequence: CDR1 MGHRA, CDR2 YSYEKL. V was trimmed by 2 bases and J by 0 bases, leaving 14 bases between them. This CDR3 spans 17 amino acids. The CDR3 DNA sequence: TGCGCCAGCAGCCAATTTGTGACAGGATTCTCTGGAAACACCATATATTTT. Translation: CASSQFVTGFSGNTIYF.

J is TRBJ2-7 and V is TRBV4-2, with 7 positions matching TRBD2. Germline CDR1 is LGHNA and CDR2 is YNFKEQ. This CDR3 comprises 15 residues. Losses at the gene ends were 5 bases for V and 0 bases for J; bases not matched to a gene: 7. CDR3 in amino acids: CASSASGKSSYEQYF. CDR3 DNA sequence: TGTGCCAGCAGCGCAAGCGGGAAGAGCTCCTACGAGCAGTACTTC.

CDR3 loop: CASSPETRAQYF. The CDR3, as DNA: TGTGCCAGCAGCCCTGAGACCCGGGCCCAGTACTTC. The V gene is TRBV28, the J gene TRBJ2-5; D gene unclear. The CDR3 is made up of 12 amino acids. Germline-derived CDR1 and CDR2 are MDHEN and SYDVKM. V was cut by 6 bases and J by 9 bases, with 14 bases left in between.

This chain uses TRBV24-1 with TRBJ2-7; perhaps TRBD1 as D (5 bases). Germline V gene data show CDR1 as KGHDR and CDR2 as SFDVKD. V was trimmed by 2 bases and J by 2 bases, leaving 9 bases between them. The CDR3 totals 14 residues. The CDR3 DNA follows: TGTGCCACCAGTGATTCCAGGGCCCCCTACGAGCAGTACTTC. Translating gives CATSDSRAPYEQYF.

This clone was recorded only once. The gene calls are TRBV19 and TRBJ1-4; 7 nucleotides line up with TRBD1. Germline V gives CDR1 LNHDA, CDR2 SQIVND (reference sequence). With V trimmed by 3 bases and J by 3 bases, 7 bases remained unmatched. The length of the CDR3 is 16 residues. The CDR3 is CASSIKTGAANEKLFF. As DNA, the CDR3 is TGTGCCAGTAGTATTAAAACAGGGGCGGCTAATGAAAAACTGTTTTTT.

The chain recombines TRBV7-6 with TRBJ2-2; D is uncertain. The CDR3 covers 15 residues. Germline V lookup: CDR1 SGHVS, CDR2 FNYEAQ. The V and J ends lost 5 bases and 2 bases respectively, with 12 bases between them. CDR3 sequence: CASSPYTANTGELFF. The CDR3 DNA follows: TGTGCCAGCAGCCCATATACAGCAAACACCGGGGAGCTGTTTTTT. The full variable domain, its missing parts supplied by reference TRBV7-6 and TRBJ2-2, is GAGVSQSPRYKVTKRGQDVALRCDPISGHVSLYWYRQALGQGPEFLTYFNYEAQQDKSGLPNDRFSAERPEGSISTLTIQRTEQRDSAMYRCASSPYTANTGELFFGEGSRLTVL.

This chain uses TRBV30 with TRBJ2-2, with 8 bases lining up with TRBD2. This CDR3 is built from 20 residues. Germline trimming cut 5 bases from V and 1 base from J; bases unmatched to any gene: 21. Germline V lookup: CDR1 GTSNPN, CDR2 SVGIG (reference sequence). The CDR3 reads CAWRVLGRGGRNRNTGELFF. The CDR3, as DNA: TGTGCCTGGCGAGTCCTCGGCCGGGGCGGGAGGAATCGGAACACCGGGGAGCTGTTTTTT. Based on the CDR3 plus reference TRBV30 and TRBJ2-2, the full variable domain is SQTIHQWPATLVQPVGSPLSLECTVEGTSNPNLYWYRQAAGRGLQLLFYSVGIGQISSEVPQNLSASRPQDRQFILSSKKLLLSDSGFYLCAWRVLGRGGRNRNTGELFFGEGSRLTVL.

The DNA of the CDR3 is TGTGCCATCAGTCAAGAAGGGAGACGCACAGATACGCAGTATTTT. This translates into CAISQEGRRTDTQYF. V and J are TRBV10-3 and TRBJ2-3, with a weak D call TRBD2 (5 bases). The V end was cut by 5 bases, the J end by 1 base, with 13 bases between. Germline CDR1 reads ENHRY; CDR2 reads SYGVKD. The CDR3 contains 15 residues.

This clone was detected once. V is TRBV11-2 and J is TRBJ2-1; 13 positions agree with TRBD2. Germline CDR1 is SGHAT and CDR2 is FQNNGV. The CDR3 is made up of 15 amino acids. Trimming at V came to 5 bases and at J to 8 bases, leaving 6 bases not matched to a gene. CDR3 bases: TGTGCCAGCAGCGATACTAGCGGGAGGGGAGATGAGCAGTTCTTC. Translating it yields CASSDTSGRGDEQFF.

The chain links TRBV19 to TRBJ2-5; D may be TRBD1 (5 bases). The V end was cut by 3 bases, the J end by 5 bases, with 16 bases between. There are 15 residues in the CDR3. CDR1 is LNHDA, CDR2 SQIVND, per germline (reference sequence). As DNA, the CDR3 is TGTGCCAGTAGTATGCCACAGGTTTGGGGTGAGACCCAGTACTTC. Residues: CASSMPQVWGETQYF.

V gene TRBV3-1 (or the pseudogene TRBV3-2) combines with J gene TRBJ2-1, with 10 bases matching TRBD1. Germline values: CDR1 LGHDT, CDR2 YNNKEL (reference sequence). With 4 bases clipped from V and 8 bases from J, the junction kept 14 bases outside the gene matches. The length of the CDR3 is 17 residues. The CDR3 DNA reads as TGTGCCAGCAGCCCCGATGCATGGGACAGGGGCTGGGATGAGCAGTTCTTC. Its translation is CASSPDAWDRGWDEQFF.

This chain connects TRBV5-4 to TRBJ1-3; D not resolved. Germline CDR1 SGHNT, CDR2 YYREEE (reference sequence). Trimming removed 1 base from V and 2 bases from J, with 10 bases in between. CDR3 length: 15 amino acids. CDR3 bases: TGTGCCAGCAGCTTGAGCGGGGTCCCTGGAAACACCATATATTTT. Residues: CASSLSGVPGNTIYF.

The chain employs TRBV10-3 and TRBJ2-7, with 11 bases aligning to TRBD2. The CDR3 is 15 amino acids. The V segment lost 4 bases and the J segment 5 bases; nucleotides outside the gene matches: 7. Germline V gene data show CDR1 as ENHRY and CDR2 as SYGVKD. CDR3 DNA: TGTGCCATCAGTGTGGAACTAGCGGGAGCCAACGAGCAGTACTTC. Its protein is CAISVELAGANEQYF.

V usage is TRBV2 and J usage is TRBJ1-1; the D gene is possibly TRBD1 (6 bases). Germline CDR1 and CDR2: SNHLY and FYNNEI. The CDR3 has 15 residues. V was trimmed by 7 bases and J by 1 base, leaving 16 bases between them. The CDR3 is CASTVMGTQNTEAFF. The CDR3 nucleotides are TGTGCCAGCACCGTCATGGGGACACAGAACACTGAAGCTTTCTTT.

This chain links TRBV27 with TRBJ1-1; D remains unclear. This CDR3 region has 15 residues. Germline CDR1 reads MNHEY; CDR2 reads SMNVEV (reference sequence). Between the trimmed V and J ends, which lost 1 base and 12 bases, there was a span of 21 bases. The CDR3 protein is CASSLYRRGEAESFF. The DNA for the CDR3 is TGTGCCAGCAGTTTATACCGACGCGGCGAGGCGGAATCTTTCTTT.